The 12 T cell receptor beta chains given below trace back to one sample, sequenced in a study of identical twins. TCRdb redid the calling of the 5' RACE reads with MiXCR, one entry per CDR3 protein. This sample has approximately 700,000 distinct CDR3 sequences, with roughly 18% found just once. This sample was also put to use in a study of T cells expressing NK-cell markers.

The sequenced sample consisted of PBMCs. These receptors all come from a woman in her late teens or twenties in good health.

V usage is TRBV5-1 and J usage is TRBJ2-5, with 14 bases lining up with TRBD2. Germline CDR1 reads SGHRS; CDR2 reads YFSETQ. J was trimmed by 1 base and V by 3 bases; bases with no gene match: 8. The CDR3 is made up of 18 amino acids. CDR3 protein: CASSSGTSGGFFQETQYF. The CDR3 DNA reads as TGCGCCAGCAGCTCGGGGACTAGCGGGGGATTCTTCCAAGAGACCCAGTACTTC.

In this sample, this clonotype turned up a few times. V and J are TRBV11-2 and TRBJ1-3; D remains unclear. Germline CDR1 SGHAT, CDR2 FQNNGV. Deletions cut 1 base from V and 0 bases from J, with 7 bases between. The length of the CDR3 is 15 residues. CDR3 bases: TGTGCCAGCAGCTTAGCCCCGAGCTCTGGAAACACCATATATTTT. Translated: CASSLAPSSGNTIYF.

This clonotype was counted between two and nine times. The CDR3 nucleotides read TGTGCCAGCAGCGCACGCAGTGGGACCCAGTACTTC. The encoded protein is CASSARSGTQYF. V is TRBV7-2 and J is TRBJ2-5; D remains ambiguous. Germline V lookup: CDR1 SGHTA, CDR2 FQGNSA. The CDR3 runs to 12 residues. Trimming took 5 bases from V and 7 from J, leaving 11 bases between them.

This rearrangement joins TRBV28 to TRBJ2-7, with TRBD1 identical over 11 bases. The germline gives CDR1 MDHEN, CDR2 SYDVKM. CDR3 length: 14 residues. J lost 4 bases, V lost 11 bases, and 10 bases had no gene match. As DNA, the CDR3 is TGTGCCCACCGGCGGGGGACAGGGGGGTACGAGCAGTACTTC. Translated, it gives CAHRRGTGGYEQYF. Drawing the rest from reference TRBV28 and TRBJ2-7, the complete variable domain is DVKVTQSSRYLVKRTGEKVFLECVQDMDHENMFWYRQDPGLGLRLIYFSYDVKMKEKGDIPEGYSVSREKKERFSLILESASTNQTSMYLCAHRRGTGGYEQYFGPGTRLTVT.

This clonotype turned up a few times. The V and J genes are TRBV5-1 and TRBJ2-7; 9 nucleotides line up with TRBD1. Germline CDR1 reads SGHRS; CDR2 reads YFSETQ. Trimming at V came to 2 bases and at J to 4 bases, leaving 4 bases not matched to a gene. CDR3 length equals 14 residues. The CDR3 sequence is CASSFGTGQYEQYF. CDR3 coding DNA: TGCGCCAGCAGCTTCGGGACAGGGCAATACGAGCAGTACTTC.

V gene TRBV10-3 combines with J gene TRBJ2-7; D not certain. The CDR3 has 12 residues. Trimming shortened V by 6 bases and J by 6 bases, and 12 bases separated the two germline ends. Germline values: CDR1 ENHRY, CDR2 SYGVKD. Here the CDR3 reads CAISPRVGEQYF. The DNA for the CDR3 is TGTGCCATCAGCCCTCGGGTTGGCGAGCAGTACTTC.

V usage is TRBV2 and J usage is TRBJ2-3; D perhaps matches TRBD1 (6 bases). The CDR3 runs to 14 residues. V was cut by 3 bases and J by 2 bases, with 9 bases left in between. Germline CDR1 and CDR2: SNHLY and FYNNEI. DNA for the CDR3: TGTGCCAGCAGTGACCAGGGGTACACAGATACGCAGTATTTT. Residues: CASSDQGYTDTQYF.

This clonotype was detected a few times. The rearrangement joins TRBV30 to TRBJ2-2; D gene uncertain. Per germline, CDR1 GTSNPN and CDR2 SVGIG (reference sequence). The CDR3 spans 14 residues. V gave up 2 bases and J gave up 1 base, with 8 bases separating them. CDR3: CAWSRRRNTGELFF. CDR3 nucleotides: TGTGCCTGGAGTCGGCGGAGGAACACCGGGGAGCTGTTTTTT.

The chain joins TRBV5-5 to TRBJ1-2, with a possible D match to TRBD1 (5 bases). Between the trimmed V and J ends, which lost 0 bases and 2 bases, there was a span of 8 bases. Germline V gives CDR1 SGHKS, CDR2 YYEKEE (reference sequence). The CDR3 is made up of 14 amino acids. This chain's CDR3 is CASSLGGSNYGYTF. The CDR3 nucleotides read TGTGCCAGCAGCTTGGGGGGGAGCAACTATGGCTACACCTTC.

This chain joins TRBV2 and TRBJ1-5; 8 nucleotides line up with TRBD1. This CDR3 contains 13 residues. Trimming at V came to 9 bases and at J to 5 bases, leaving 6 bases not matched to a gene. CDR1 and CDR2 from the germline V gene are SNHLY and FYNNEI. The CDR3 DNA reads TGTGCCAGGGCAGGGGGCGCGGATCAGCCCCAGCATTTT. Encoded protein: CARAGGADQPQHF.

This chain links TRBV6-5 with TRBJ1-2, with no clear D. The CDR3 is 12 amino acids. Trimming took off 6 bases at V and 1 base at J, with 6 bases between the two ends. Germline CDR1 is MNHEY and CDR2 is SVGAGI. The DNA of the CDR3 is TGTGCCAGCAGATCACGTAACTATGGCTACACCTTC. It translates to CASRSRNYGYTF.

The chain is built from TRBV3-1 and TRBJ2-1; 10 nucleotides align to TRBD2. The CDR3 spans 13 residues. V trimming: 0 bases; J trimming: 12 bases; junction bases outside the gene matches: 2. Germline V lookup: CDR1 LGHDT, CDR2 YNNKEL (reference sequence). CDR3 sequence: CASSQELAGMQFF. The DNA of the CDR3 is TGTGCCAGCAGCCAAGAACTAGCGGGGATGCAGTTCTTC.